This is a list of T cell receptor beta chains from one sample in a study of blood T cell repertoires in COVID-19. Clones were sequenced by immunoSEQ multiplex PCR, and TCRdb holds only the in-frame ones, with some missing. The table lists around 240,000 clones, about 83% of them singletons. Sample: PBMCs or T cells enriched from blood (not recorded which). The receptors shown here come from a woman aged 50 to 65 who had recovered from COVID-19. CDR3s include the opening cysteine and the closing phenylalanine or tryptophan. The D gene is left open where the match is weak. Clone size, where shown, is once, few, many, or a class for clones that have expanded.

D,V,size,J,DNA,CDR3
.,TRBV28,.,TRBJ2-7,TGTGCCAGCAGTTTTTCGGGGTCCTACGAGCAGTACTTC,CASSFSGSYEQYF
.,TRBV7-9,.,TRBJ1-1,TGTGCCAGCAGCTTAGGGGGCTGGAACACTGAAGCTTTCTTT,CASSLGGWNTEAFF
TRBD1,TRBV4-1,.,TRBJ1-2,TGCGCCAGCAGCCAATGGGGGGTGACAGGGGTCAGGCATGTTGGCTACACCTTC,CASSQWGVTGVRHVGYTF
TRBD1,TRBV7-2,.,TRBJ1-5,TGTGCCAGCAGCCCGGAAGGGACAGGAAGTAATCAGCCCCAGCATTTT,CASSPEGTGSNQPQHF
.,TRBV30,.,TRBJ2-2,TGTGCCTGGAGTCTAGGGACTGGACCATGGGAGCTGTTTTTT,CAWSLGTGPWELFF
.,TRBV28,.,TRBJ1-6,TGTGCCAGCAGTCAGTCCAATTCACCCCTCCACTTT,CASSQSNSPLHF
.,TRBV6-6,few,TRBJ2-2,TGTGCCAGCAGTCCGAGTGGGAGACTTAACACCGGGGAGCTGTTTTTT,CASSPSGRLNTGELFF
.,TRBV7-3,.,TRBJ2-2,TGTGCCAGCAGGCCAACAGGGTTCGGTGGTACCGGGGAGCTGTTTTTT,CASRPTGFGGTGELFF
TRBD2,TRBV7-3,.,TRBJ2-7,TGTGCCAGCAGCTTGAGACTAGCGGGAGAGCAGTACTTC,CASSLRLAGEQYF
.,TRBV3-1/TRBV3-2,.,TRBJ2-3,TGTGCCAGCAGCCCCCTACTAGCAGTCTCAGATACGCAGTATTTT,CASSPLLAVSDTQYF
.,TRBV2,.,TRBJ1-2,TGTGCCAGCAGGAAGGGTAGGGGGAACTATGGCTACACCTTC,CASRKGRGNYGYTF
.,TRBV28,.,TRBJ1-2,TGTGCCAGCAGTCCACTCTCCAGGGACATCTTTGGCTACACCTTC,CASSPLSRDIFGYTF
.,TRBV11-1,.,TRBJ2-6,TGTGCCAGCAGTCGAGGCCTTGGGGCCAACGTCCTGACTTTC,CASSRGLGANVLTF
TRBD2,TRBV18,.,TRBJ2-3,TGTGCCAGCTCCGGACTAGCCCAGGATACGCAGTATTTT,CASSGLAQDTQYF
TRBD1,TRBV4-3,.,TRBJ1-2,TGCGCCAGCAGCCATGGGGGACAGGGAATAGGCTACACCTTC,CASSHGGQGIGYTF
.,TRBV5-1,.,TRBJ2-1,TGCGCCAGCAGCCCACACCCCGGCGGAGTCTCTAACAATGAGCAGTTCTTC,CASSPHPGGVSNNEQFF
TRBD2,TRBV7-3,.,TRBJ2-5,TGTGCCAGCAGCCCCGGGACTATGGAGACCCAGTACTTC,CASSPGTMETQYF
.,TRBV5-1,.,TRBJ2-5,TGCGCCAGCAGCTTGACAGGGACGGTGCGGGAGACCCAGTACTTC,CASSLTGTVRETQYF